This T cell receptor beta chain stems from a study of immune cell composition in non-small cell lung cancer. The table came from immunoSEQ multiplex PCR; TCRdb's copy has only in-frame clones and leaves some out. This sample has about 6,800 clones, with 80% to 90% found just once. CDR3 length equals 12 residues. The ends were cut back, 0 bases at V and 5 bases at J, with 5 bases in the middle. Germline V gene sequence: CDR1 SGHNT, CDR2 YYREEE (reference sequence). Normal lung sampling was at least 3 cm from the tumour, as distant as possible. V is TRBV5-4 and J is TRBJ1-2; D is unresolved. This TCR was sampled from a human donor with non-small cell lung cancer. Sequenced input: non-adjacent lung tissue. CDR3 in amino acids: CASSLEQYGYTF. CDR3 nucleotide sequence: TGTGCCAGCAGCTTGGAACAGTATGGCTACACCTTC.